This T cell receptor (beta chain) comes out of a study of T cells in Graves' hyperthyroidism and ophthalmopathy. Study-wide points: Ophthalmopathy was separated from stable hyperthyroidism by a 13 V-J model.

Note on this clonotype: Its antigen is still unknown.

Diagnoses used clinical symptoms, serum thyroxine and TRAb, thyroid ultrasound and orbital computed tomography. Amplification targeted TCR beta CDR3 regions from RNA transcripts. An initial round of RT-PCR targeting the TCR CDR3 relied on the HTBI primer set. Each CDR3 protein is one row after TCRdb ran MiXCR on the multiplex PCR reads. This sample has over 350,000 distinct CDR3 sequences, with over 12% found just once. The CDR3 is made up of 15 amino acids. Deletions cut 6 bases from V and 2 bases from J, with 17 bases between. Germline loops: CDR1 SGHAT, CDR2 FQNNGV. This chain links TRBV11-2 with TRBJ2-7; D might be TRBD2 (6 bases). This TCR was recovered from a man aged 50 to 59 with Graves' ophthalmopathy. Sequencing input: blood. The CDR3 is CASRSGGFPTYEQYF. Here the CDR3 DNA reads TGTGCCAGCAGGTCCGGGGGATTCCCAACCTACGAGCAGTACTTC.